Below, 22 T cell receptor beta chains from the same sample are listed, as sequenced in a study of blood T cell repertoires in COVID-19. Clones were sequenced by immunoSEQ multiplex PCR, and TCRdb holds only the in-frame ones, with some missing. The sample has around 250,000 clones; around 83% are singletons. Sequenced sample: peripheral blood. Receptors originate from a man aged 80 or over with acute or convalescent COVID-19.

In its sample, this clone was seen once. CDR3 nucleotides: TGTGCCAGCAGTCGACAGACTAGCACCTACGAGCAGTACTTC. This encodes CASSRQTSTYEQYF. The V gene is TRBV11-1, the J gene TRBJ2-7, with 7 bases lining up with TRBD2. Germline trimming cut 6 bases from V and 2 bases from J; bases unmatched to any gene: 7. The CDR3 spans 14 residues. Germline CDR1 reads SGHAT; CDR2 reads FQDESV (reference sequence).

The chain recombines TRBV4-1 with TRBJ1-4; 10 nucleotides agree with TRBD1. Unmatched junction bases numbered 7, after V lost 2 bases and J lost 7 bases. CDR1 is MGHRA and CDR2 is YSYEKL in the germline V gene. The CDR3 extends over 16 amino acids. The DNA of the CDR3 is TGCGCCAGCAGCCAACCGGACAGGGGGATTTCTGAAAAACTGTTTTTT. Translation: CASSQPDRGISEKLFF.

The CDR3 sequence is CSVGFVVADFTDTQYF. The CDR3 DNA is TGCAGCGTTGGTTTTGTCGTAGCGGACTTCACAGATACGCAGTATTTT. The V call is TRBV29-1, the J call TRBJ2-3; possible D gene TRBD2, 6 bases. Deletions cut 4 bases from V and 2 bases from J, with 19 bases between. Germline V gene sequence: CDR1 SQVTM, CDR2 ANQGSEA. CDR3 length equals 16 residues.

Points on this clone: This sample includes further DNA sequences coding for the same CDR3. The chain is built from TRBV3-1 (or the pseudogene TRBV3-2) and TRBJ1-5, with D possibly TRBD1 on 6 matching bases. From germline, CDR1 is LGHDT and CDR2 YNNKEL (reference sequence). This CDR3 is built from 14 residues. V lost 1 base, J lost 2 bases, and 6 bases lay in between. Written as DNA, the CDR3 is TGTGCCAGCAGCCAAGGACAGGGCAATCAGCCCCAGCATTTT. Residues: CASSQGQGNQPQHF.

The chain joins TRBV3-1 (or the pseudogene TRBV3-2) to TRBJ2-3; no clear D. CDR1 LGHDT and CDR2 YNNKEL come from the germline V gene (reference sequence). Deletions cut 3 bases from V and 6 bases from J, with 10 bases between. This CDR3 has 13 amino acids. The CDR3 here is CASSHLALDTQYF. Written as DNA, the CDR3 is TGTGCCAGCAGCCACCTCGCGCTGGATACGCAGTATTTT.

The chain couples TRBV18 to TRBJ2-1; D is undetermined. The CDR3 is made up of 15 amino acids. The germline V gene encodes CDR1 KGHSH and CDR2 LQKENI. The V and J ends lost 0 bases and 0 bases respectively, with 6 bases between them. CDR3 nucleotide sequence: TGTGCCAGCTCACCACCGGTTAGCTCCTACAATGAGCAGTTCTTC. Its protein is CASSPPVSSYNEQFF.

This clone was observed a single time. This sequence joins TRBV7-2 and TRBJ2-1; 9 nucleotides match TRBD2. Germline CDR1 is SGHTA and CDR2 is FQGNSA. V shed 5 bases, J shed 4 bases, and the junction held 9 bases outside the gene matches. The CDR3 spans 16 residues. This CDR3 is CASSPVAGEVYNEQFF. CDR3 bases: TGTGCCAGCAGCCCCGTAGCGGGAGAGGTTTACAATGAGCAGTTCTTC.

The rearrangement links TRBV28 to TRBJ1-4, with D perhaps TRBD1 (6 bases). Trimming shortened V by 6 bases and J by 7 bases, and 15 bases separated the two germline ends. The germline gives CDR1 MDHEN, CDR2 SYDVKM. The CDR3 has 14 residues. The CDR3 protein is CASRTGWGGEKLFF. CDR3 DNA sequence: TGTGCCAGCAGGACAGGTTGGGGGGGTGAAAAACTGTTTTTT.

V and J are TRBV28 and TRBJ1-3; a possible D gene is TRBD1 (6 bases). V dropped 6 bases and J dropped 4 bases, with 13 bases sitting between them. Per germline, CDR1 MDHEN and CDR2 SYDVKM. The CDR3 contains 14 residues. The CDR3 region is CASSPTGSGNTIYF. In nucleotides, the CDR3 is TGTGCCAGCAGCCCTACAGGGTCCGGAAACACCATATATTTT.

This chain's CDR3 is CASSRQGEKLFF. Here the CDR3 DNA reads TGTGCCAGCAGTCGACAGGGGGAAAAACTGTTTTTT. The chain is built from TRBV6-5 and TRBJ1-4; 8 bases map to TRBD1. Germline V gives CDR1 MNHEY, CDR2 SVGAGI. Trimming took 5 bases from V and 8 from J; bases not matched to a gene: 1. This CDR3 comprises 12 residues.

The rearrangement joins TRBV4-1 to TRBJ2-1; perhaps TRBD1 as D (5 bases). The CDR3 totals 15 residues. Deletions cut 3 bases from V and 4 bases from J, with 13 bases between. Germline CDR1 is MGHRA and CDR2 is YSYEKL. The CDR3 DNA is TGCGCCAGCAGCCAGTCAGGGTTGTCTTACAATGAGCAGTTCTTC. Amino acids: CASSQSGLSYNEQFF.

V and J are TRBV24-1 and TRBJ2-1; 9 bases map to TRBD2. V shed 5 bases, J shed 5 bases, and the junction held 9 bases outside the gene matches. CDR3 length: 16 amino acids. The germline V gene has CDR1 KGHDR and CDR2 SFDVKD. The CDR3, as DNA: TGTGCCACCAGTGCTCGTACTAGCGGGTTTCACAATGAGCAGTTCTTC. The encoded protein is CATSARTSGFHNEQFF.

The chain employs TRBV3-1 (or the pseudogene TRBV3-2) and TRBJ1-4, with D unclear. The V end was cut by 4 bases, the J end by 5 bases, with 8 bases between. The CDR3 has 13 residues. Germline-derived CDR1 and CDR2 are LGHDT and YNNKEL (reference sequence). The CDR3 reads CASSLVLNEKLFF. The CDR3 bases are TGTGCCAGCAGCCTCGTCTTAAATGAAAAACTGTTTTTT.

The chain is built from TRBV11-2 and TRBJ2-3; 12 bases match TRBD2. The length of the CDR3 is 16 residues. V lost 5 bases to trimming and J lost 6 bases; unmatched junction nucleotides: 9. Germline V gives CDR1 SGHAT, CDR2 FQNNGV. The CDR3 DNA is TGTGCCAGCAGCCTAACTAGCGGGGGGACAGGGGATACGCAGTATTTT. Translation: CASSLTSGGTGDTQYF.

This sequence joins TRBV3-1 (or the pseudogene TRBV3-2) and TRBJ2-5; 9 bases map to TRBD1. Germline loops: CDR1 LGHDT, CDR2 YNNKEL (reference sequence). This CDR3 comprises 16 residues. Trimming at V came to 4 bases and at J to 2 bases, leaving 8 bases not matched to a gene. CDR3 residues: CASSPPGTGYQETQYF. The CDR3 DNA follows: TGTGCCAGCAGCCCACCCGGGACAGGGTATCAAGAGACCCAGTACTTC.

The chain has TRBV5-1 and TRBJ2-3; 8 bases align to TRBD2. V dropped 2 bases and J dropped 3; count of bases not matched to a gene: 8. This CDR3 is 16 amino acids long. The germline V gene has CDR1 SGHRS and CDR2 YFSETQ. CDR3 DNA sequence: TGCGCCAGCAGCTTTCTGGCGGGAGGTAAAACAGATACGCAGTATTTT. It encodes CASSFLAGGKTDTQYF.

The CDR3 DNA reads as TGTGCCTGGAGACAGGGAAGGTCTGAAGCTTTCTTT. As protein: CAWRQGRSEAFF. The J gene is TRBJ1-1, the V gene TRBV30; TRBD1 is a possible D gene (6 bases). V was trimmed by 3 bases and J by 6 bases, leaving 11 bases between them. The CDR3 consists of 12 residues. CDR1 is GTSNPN and CDR2 is SVGIG in the germline V gene (reference sequence). Variable domain in full (rest from reference TRBV30 and TRBJ1-1): SQTIHQWPATLVQPVGSPLSLECTVEGTSNPNLYWYRQAAGRGLQLLFYSVGIGQISSEVPQNLSASRPQDRQFILSSKKLLLSDSGFYLCAWRQGRSEAFFGQGTRLTVV.

The rearrangement joins TRBV6-6 to TRBJ1-4; tentatively, D is TRBD1 (6 bases). The CDR3 has 18 residues. The V end lost 5 bases, the J end lost 2 bases, and 21 bases lay between the germline ends. Germline CDR1 is MNHNY and CDR2 is SVGAGI (reference sequence). Written as DNA, the CDR3 is TGTGCCAGCAGTCTCTTCCCAATATCGACAGGCACTAATGAAAAACTGTTTTTT. This gives the protein CASSLFPISTGTNEKLFF.

The genes are TRBV9 and TRBJ1-5; TRBD1 matches at 7 bases. Germline lookup yields CDR1 SGDLS and CDR2 YYNGEE. The V and J ends lost 4 bases and 2 bases, in that order; junction bases with no gene match: 3. This CDR3 spans 14 amino acids. This chain's CDR3 is CASSRGQGNQPQHF. The CDR3 DNA sequence: TGTGCCAGCAGCCGCGGACAGGGCAATCAGCCCCAGCATTTT.

CDR3 in amino acids: CASAGWLGNEQFF. The CDR3, as DNA: TGTGCCAGCGCAGGGTGGCTTGGCAATGAGCAGTTCTTC. The V and J genes are TRBV5-4 and TRBJ2-1, with D tentatively TRBD1 (5 bases). The CDR3 is 13 amino acids. The V gene lost 7 bases and the J gene lost 6 bases, with 14 bases spanning the gap. The germline CDR1 and CDR2 sequences are SGHNT and YYREEE (reference sequence).

DNA of the CDR3: TGTGCCTGGATGGGGGGGGAAAACAATGAGCAGTTCTTC. Its translation: CAWMGGENNEQFF. The rearrangement joins TRBV30 to TRBJ2-1; TRBD2 agrees at 7 bases. CDR3 length: 13 amino acids. V shed 4 bases, J shed 5 bases, and the junction held 5 bases outside the gene matches. Germline CDR1 reads GTSNPN; CDR2 reads SVGIG (reference sequence).

The chain joins TRBV5-6 to TRBJ1-4; D is undetermined. The V and J ends lost 1 base and 4 bases respectively, with 17 bases between them. Per the germline V gene, CDR1 is SGHDT and CDR2 is YYEEEE. The CDR3 sequence is 17 residues long. CDR3 bases: TGTGCCAGCAGCTTGTTTCTTCCTCGTGGAGTTAATGAAAAACTGTTTTTT. Its translation: CASSLFLPRGVNEKLFF.